The 18 T cell receptor beta chains presented below share a single source sample, sequenced in a study of monozygotic twins with inflammatory bowel disease. TCRdb re-called the 5' RACE reads, yielding one record per CDR3 amino acid sequence without DNA. Across over 130,000 distinct CDR3 sequences, the top ten clones capture 2.4% of the sample. The sequencing sample was made of blood. These receptors were collected from a human donor with ulcerative colitis or Crohn's disease, or a healthy co-twin of an affected twin (not recorded which).

The CDR3: CASSLALGAGNEQFF. The rearrangement joins TRBV7-7 to TRBJ2-1; the D gene TCRdb calls, TRBD1, cannot be checked with no DNA. Germline V CDR1 and CDR2: SSHAT, FNYEAQ (reference sequence). CDR3 length: 15 residues.

This chain uses TRBV5-1 with TRBJ2-3. The CDR3 has 15 amino acids. CDR1 and CDR2 from the germline V gene are SGHRS and YFSETQ. The CDR3 sequence is CASSLEPRGTDTQYF.

This chain uses TRBV29-1 with TRBJ1-1. CDR3 size: 11 residues. The germline CDR1 and CDR2 sequences are SQVTM and ANQGSEA. This CDR3 reads CSVSRNTEAFF. Drawing the rest from reference TRBV29-1 and TRBJ1-1, the complete variable domain is SAVISQKPSRDICQRGTSLTIQCQVDSQVTMMFWYRQQPGQSLTLIATANQGSEATYESGFVIDKFPISRPNLTFSTLTVSNMSPEDSSIYLCSVSRNTEAFFGQGTRLTVV.

The genes are TRBV12-3 or TRBV12-4 and TRBJ2-7. This CDR3 has 13 amino acids. The CDR3 loop is CASSFFGVGEQYF.

The chain recombines TRBV6-2 or TRBV6-3 with TRBJ1-4. Per germline, CDR1 MNHEY and CDR2 SVGEGT. This CDR3 is 14 amino acids long. The chain's CDR3 is CASSYPRGEEKLFF.

The chain carries TRBV7-3 and TRBJ2-7; absent DNA, TCRdb's TRBD1 call cannot be checked. Germline CDR1 is SGHTA and CDR2 is FQGTGA. This CDR3 is built from 18 residues. The CDR3 region is CASSPRPTGRGESYEQYF.

The chain employs TRBV24-1 and TRBJ1-1; the D gene TCRdb calls, TRBD1, cannot be checked with no DNA. The germline V gene encodes CDR1 KGHDR and CDR2 SFDVKD. The CDR3 runs 16 residues. Here the CDR3 reads CATSDSSGTGSPEAFF.

V is TRBV24-1 and J is TRBJ2-1; TCRdb's D call of TRBD2 is untestable without DNA. This CDR3 has 14 amino acids. The V gene's germline CDR1 is KGHDR and CDR2 SFDVKD. The CDR3 loop is CATNSGASYNEQFF.

The genes are TRBV20-1 and TRBJ2-1; the TCRdb call, TRBD1, lacks DNA for checking. The CDR3 has 14 amino acids. Germline V lookup: CDR1 DFQATT, CDR2 SNEGSKA (reference sequence). The CDR3 region is CSAPGTVIPNEQFF.

V is TRBV20-1 and J is TRBJ2-1; the D call from TCRdb, TRBD1, cannot be confirmed without DNA. From germline, CDR1 is DFQATT and CDR2 SNEGSKA (reference sequence). This CDR3 is built from 14 residues. The CDR3 loop is CSPWGDRGYNEQFF.

J is TRBJ2-3 and V is TRBV2; checking the TCRdb D call of TRBD1 is not possible without DNA. The CDR3 runs to 13 residues. CDR1 is SNHLY, CDR2 FYNNEI, per germline. CDR3 in amino acids: CASRPGGADTQYF.

The chain links TRBV11-1 to TRBJ1-2; TCRdb returns TRBD1, unconfirmable since there is no DNA. The CDR3 is made up of 13 amino acids. Germline V lookup: CDR1 SGHAT, CDR2 FQDESV (reference sequence). The CDR3 spells CASSPQGGYGYTF.

The V call is TRBV5-1, the J call TRBJ1-3; TCRdb gives TRBD1 as the D gene, but with no DNA this cannot be confirmed. The CDR3 sequence is 15 residues long. Germline assignment: CDR1 SGHRS and CDR2 YFSETQ. CDR3 residues: CASSPVGPDGPVLHF.

The chain joins TRBV7-6 to TRBJ2-7. CDR3 length: 14 amino acids. Germline CDR1 reads SGHVS; CDR2 reads FNYEAQ. CDR3 region: CASSLGSGPYEQYF.

V is TRBV12-3 or TRBV12-4 and J is TRBJ1-1; no DNA is available, so the TRBD1 call from TCRdb remains unchecked. The CDR3 contains 13 residues. Here the CDR3 reads CASSPQGNTEAFF.

CDR3 residues: CASSPRGAGTSLQQETQYF. The chain has TRBV18 and TRBJ2-5; the TCRdb call, TRBD2, lacks DNA for checking. The CDR3 runs to 19 residues. Germline V CDR1 and CDR2: KGHSH, LQKENI. Full variable domain (remainder filled in from reference TRBV18 and TRBJ2-5): NAGVMQNPRHLVRRRGQEARLRCSPMKGHSHVYWYRQLPEEGLKFMVYLQKENIIDESGMPKERFSAEFPKEGPSILRIQQVVRGDSAAYFCASSPRGAGTSLQQETQYFGPGTRLLVL.

V usage is TRBV19 and J usage is TRBJ2-1; TCRdb lists TRBD2, though no DNA is available to test this call. Germline lookup yields CDR1 LNHDA and CDR2 SQIVND (reference sequence). The CDR3 sequence is 15 residues long. The CDR3 is CASSMRGGSYNEQFF.

The chain is built from TRBV7-8 and TRBJ1-6; TCRdb indicates TRBD1, and absent DNA this call remains unverified. This CDR3 spans 13 amino acids. Germline CDR1 is SGHVS and CDR2 is FQNEAQ. The CDR3 reads CASSLSGTGLLHF. Combining the CDR3 with reference TRBV7-8 and TRBJ1-6 gives the whole variable domain GAGVSQSPRYKVAKRGQDVALRCDPISGHVSLFWYQQALGQGPEFLTYFQNEAQLDKSGLPSDRFFAERPEGSVSTLKIQRTQQEDSAVYLCASSLSGTGLLHFGNGTRLTVT.